This T cell receptor (beta chain) was obtained from a study of early T cells in non-severe SARS-CoV-2 infection. Each CDR3 protein is one row after TCRdb ran MiXCR on the 5' RACE reads. The sample lists around 67,000 distinct CDR3 sequences; about an eighth were seen once. The CDR3 length is 15 residues. The germline V gene has CDR1 KGHSH and CDR2 LQKENI. With 2 bases clipped from V and 5 bases from J, the junction kept 5 bases outside the gene matches. This material consisted of whole blood, taken at baseline. The V and J genes are TRBV18 and TRBJ1-4, with 7 bases identical to TRBD1. The clonotype comes from an adult who was a healthcare worker with PCR-confirmed SARS-CoV-2 infection or an uninfected control (not recorded which). The CDR3 sequence is CASSPGTAMNEKLFF. CDR3 DNA: TGTGCCAGCTCACCAGGGACAGCGATGAATGAAAAACTGTTTTTT.